This TCR delta chain was identified during a study of γδ T cells in repeated Plasmodium falciparum infection (dated by TCRdb to the early 2020s). With regard to the full study: The natural-infection arm enrolled Malian children exposed to intense seasonal malaria transmission, compared against age and gender matched Australian children. The study looked at how repeated Plasmodium falciparum infection shapes the human gammadelta T cell repertoire, using both natural infection in Mali and controlled human malaria infection. Samples were collected from controlled-infection subjects at baseline, immediately before selected infections, and 21 days after each infection. Malian gammadelta TCR repertoires were analysed cross-sectionally during no-transmission periods and longitudinally across acute febrile malaria episodes. Four to six malaria-naive U.S. adults underwent four controlled human malaria infections by bites from P. falciparum NF54-infected Anopheles stephensi mosquitoes over approximately 640 days.

On this clone itself: Its antigen is currently not known. A far larger clone is just one base off, so this is likely a read error. The same CDR3 also results from other DNA sequences found in this sample.

The method was multiplex PCR. The instrument given in TCRdb is Illumina MiSeq. Every sorted gammadelta T cell sample had both its TCR gamma (TRG) and TCR delta (TRD) chains sequenced. For the original study's pipeline: Repertoire analyses included clonotype tree plots, accumulated frequency of the top 20 clonotypes, diversity index (DI) and D75 metrics. Clonotypes were called again by TCRdb from the public reads via CATT, and duplicate nucleotide sequences were then merged into one entry. Here the V and J calls rest on TCRdb's processing, not on the authors' analysis. The sample contains approximately 53,000 delta-chain clones, 1.7% of them found a single time. Jointly, the top ten make up 15% of the sample. Broad study findings and their caveats: Vgamma9/Vdelta2+ TCR repertoires showed a highly stable polyclonal repertoire over time and infection, with many inter-individual overlapping TCRgamma sequences. Compared with the repertoires of Australian children, the Vdelta2-negative gammadelta TCR repertoires of Malian children appeared more clonally expanded, less diverse and less shared. Because the controlled-infection cohort was small, analysis of inter-individual variability in gammadelta T cell responses was limited. In Vdelta2-negative, largely Vdelta1+, gammadelta TCR repertoires, repeated controlled infections appeared to drive waves of new clonotype selection. The Malian cohort was drawn from a small rural village made up mostly of one ethnic group, which limits generalizability.

For bulk TCR repertoire analysis, Vgamma9/Vdelta2+ and Vdelta2-negative gammadelta T cell populations were flow-sorted out of peripheral blood mononuclear cells. CDR3 length: 23 amino acids, cysteine to phenylalanine. Only the CDR3 part of the read is kept: 69 bases, read in frame from the first base. V loses 5 bases of germline sequence and J loses 1 base, and the interval between the two ends is 38 bases. Per the germline V gene, TSWWSYY is the CDR1 and QGS is the CDR2. The TCR originated in a pool of human donors (malaria-infected and uninfected, not separated). The receptor chain draws on TRDV1 and TRDJ1; TRDD2 is perhaps the D gene, given 5 matching bases. Sequenced: gamma-delta T cells from blood. The nucleotide sequence is given as TGTGCTCTTGGGTCGTTCCTCAGGGTGGCCGGGGTTCGCTTCTACACACTCACCGATAAACTCATCTTT. The translation is CALGSFLRVAGVRFYTLTDKLIF.